This T cell receptor (beta chain) was sequenced in a study of T cells in Graves' hyperthyroidism and ophthalmopathy. What was amplified from RNA transcripts were TCR beta CDR3 regions. Initially, a first-round RT-PCR of the TCR CDR3 employed the HTBI primer set. TCRdb reprocessed the multiplex PCR reads via MiXCR and lists one record per CDR3 protein. The sample yields some 500,000 distinct CDR3 sequences, around an eighth seen once. This clonotype was counted ten times or more. This CDR3 has 12 amino acids. Trimming removed 8 bases at V and 7 bases at J, with 11 bases between. PBMCs were obtained from 9.5 to 10 ml fresh peripheral blood.

This chain joins TRBV12-3 or TRBV12-4 and TRBJ2-2, with no clear D. The TCR comes from a woman younger than 35 with Graves' hyperthyroidism. The specimen was blood. Here the CDR3 DNA reads TGTGCCAGCGGTAGGGCCCTCGGGGAGCTGTTTTTT. Its protein product is CASGRALGELFF.